The source of this TCR beta chain is a study of T-cell memory formation after mild COVID-19 (dated by TCRdb to about 2021). Regarding the complete study: Most TCR sequence clusters were specific to one of the two donors. Longitudinal TCRalpha and TCRbeta repertoire sequencing tracked T-cell clones expanding and contracting after mild COVID-19 in a couple of donors. The cohort comprised two young, previously healthy adult volunteers, one female and one male.

The sequencer listed for this sample is Illumina NovaSeq 6000. cDNA libraries for TCRalpha and TCRbeta were prepared by 5'RACE using constant-segment primers, with sample barcodes and unique molecular identifiers added. Trizol reagent was used to extract RNA from every sample. Library amplification was performed in two PCR steps, and a second sample barcode and Illumina TruSeq adapters were introduced in the second step. The libraries were sequenced on an Illumina NovaSeq using 2 x 150 bp paired-end reads. In the source study's methods: Reads were demultiplexed and collapsed into UMI-guided consensus sequences with migec v1.2.7. With mixcr v2.1.11, UMI consensuses were aligned to TRA and TRB V and J templates and assembled into clonotypes. A clonotype was counted as expanded or contracted only when both edgeR and NoisET called the clonotype significant, with the noise models trained on biological replicates. For edgeR calls, a false discovery rate-adjusted p below 0.01 and a log2 fold-change threshold of 1 were applied. As an exploratory analysis of dynamics, PCA with hierarchical clustering was applied to max-normalized trajectories of the 1000 most abundant clonotypes. Separately sequenced CD4+ and CD8+ repertoires were used to assign a CD4 or CD8 phenotype to each responding clone. TCRdb passed the public sequencing reads through fastp at Q25 and MiXCR, retaining productive beta sequences. A single entry per CDR3 protein holds the most common genes and DNA from its merged rows. TCRdb, not the authors, supplied the V and J calls. The sample table contains just over 300,000 distinct CDR3 sequences; only one count was recorded for approximately 19% of them. Together, the top ten hold around a fifth of the sample.

Ficoll-Paque density gradient centrifugation was the method used to isolate PBMCs. Here is what the overall study found, with its caveats: Whether the second-wave clones peaking on day 37 were SARS-CoV-2 specific was not confirmed. Contracting CD4+ clones appeared mostly in the CM and EM memory subsets, whereas CD8+ clones were enriched in EMRA. Some responding clones were detected in pre-infection memory, suggesting pre-existing cross-reactive memory T cells joined the SARS-CoV-2 response. Clones contracting from day 15 to 85 had balanced CD4/CD8 phenotypes, while a second wave expanding from day 15 to 37 was biased towards CD4+. Only two mild cases were covered by the study, and larger cohorts that include severe cases with pre-infection samples were considered necessary.

With regard to this clonotype: No cognate antigen has been identified for it. No base qualities exist here, and no much larger clone lies one base off it.

CDR3 length: 15 amino acids, cysteine to phenylalanine. The only DNA kept is the CDR3, 45 bases in frame from the first base. CDR1 SGHVS and CDR2 FQNEAQ are derived from the germline V gene. V is reduced by 1 base and J by 10 bases, leaving a spacing of 14 bases between them. The clonotype comes from a man between 18 and 29 years old who had mild COVID-19 (a few samples of this study predate the infection). The sample titles of this study are shuffled in the database, so cell type and time point are left out; the donor was told from shared clones. The chain joins TRBV7-8 to TRBJ1-6; TRBD1 is perhaps the D gene, given 5 matching bases. The sequencing sample was made of PBMCs or a T cell subset sorted from them (not recorded which). The CDR3: CASSLGGREGSPLHF. The DNA reads TGTGCCAGCAGCTTAGGAGGCAGGGAGGGATCACCCCTCCACTTT.